These 19 T cell receptor beta chains were sequenced from one sample in a study of shared clonotypes between healthy human individuals. Using immunoSEQ multiplex PCR, the repertoire was profiled, and TCRdb retains in-frame clones only, with some absent. The table records a few hundred thousand clones, more than 95% of them present only once. The sample was naive CD4+ T cells sorted from blood. Documented subset: CD45RA+ positively selected. The receptors here all came from a woman between 25 and 40 years old in good health.

V usage is TRBV2 and J usage is TRBJ2-1; 7 nucleotides match TRBD2. Losses at the gene ends were 6 bases for V and 7 bases for J; bases not matched to a gene: 18. In germline, CDR1 is SNHLY, CDR2 FYNNEI. The CDR3 has 17 amino acids. The CDR3 coding sequence is TGTGCCAGCAGAACCGGGATGAGGGAGGGGTTTACGAATGAGCAGTTCTTC. Protein product: CASRTGMREGFTNEQFF.

J is TRBJ2-7 and V is TRBV6-5; D gene uncertain. The germline gives CDR1 MNHEY, CDR2 SVGAGI. This CDR3 is built from 15 residues. V lost 0 bases and J lost 2, with 11 bases in between. In DNA form, the CDR3 reads TGTGCCAGCAGTTACTCTTTCCCAGTAACCTACGAGCAGTACTTC. It translates to CASSYSFPVTYEQYF.

V gene TRBV27 combines with J gene TRBJ1-1, with 7 bases that match TRBD1. V dropped 2 bases and J dropped 4; count of bases not matched to a gene: 4. From germline, CDR1 is MNHEY and CDR2 SMNVEV (reference sequence). The CDR3 length is 14 residues. The CDR3 reads CASSLQDRRTEAFF. In nucleotides, the CDR3 is TGTGCCAGCAGTTTACAGGACAGGCGCACTGAAGCTTTCTTT.

The V and J genes are TRBV4-1 and TRBJ2-1, with 8 bases aligning to TRBD2. Unmatched junction bases numbered 7, after V lost 5 bases and J lost 4 bases. From germline, CDR1 is MGHRA and CDR2 YSYEKL. CDR3 size: 15 residues. As DNA, the CDR3 is TGCGCCAGCAGCATTCCGGGGACTAGATACAATGAGCAGTTCTTC. This codes for CASSIPGTRYNEQFF.

V usage is TRBV19 and J usage is TRBJ2-1, with TRBD2 identical over 12 bases. This CDR3 spans 16 amino acids. Per the germline V gene, CDR1 is LNHDA and CDR2 is SQIVND (reference sequence). The V segment lost 9 bases and the J segment 7 bases; nucleotides outside the gene matches: 13. CDR3 protein: CASAQPGLAGLNEQFF. In DNA form, the CDR3 reads TGTGCCAGCGCACAACCCGGACTAGCGGGATTGAATGAGCAGTTCTTC.

This clone has just one count. V usage is TRBV6-1 and J usage is TRBJ1-4, with 9 nucleotides matching TRBD1. CDR3 length: 15 residues. Germline V gene data show CDR1 as MNHNS and CDR2 as SASEGT. With 2 bases clipped from V and 6 bases from J, the junction kept 4 bases outside the gene matches. The CDR3 DNA follows: TGTGCCAGCAGTGAAAGCGGGACAGGGTATGAAAAACTGTTTTTT. Its translation is CASSESGTGYEKLFF.

The chain carries TRBV5-1 and TRBJ1-3; unclear D gene. V shed 1 base and J shed 0 bases, with 5 bases lying between them. Germline V CDR1 and CDR2: SGHRS, YFSETQ. CDR3 size: 14 residues. CDR3 coding DNA: TGCGCCAGCAGCTTGTCGAGCTCTGGAAACACCATATATTTT. It specifies CASSLSSSGNTIYF.

This clone was recorded once. V and J are TRBV21-1 and TRBJ2-5; the tabulated D call, TRBD2, remains unverified against the DNA. TRBV21-1 is a pseudogene segment. The CDR3 has 16 residues. The CDR3 DNA reads as TGTGCCAGCAGCCTAATCTGGACTAGGTCGCCAGAGACCCAGTACTTC. It encodes CASSLIWTRSPETQYF.

The V call is TRBV27, the J call TRBJ2-6; no clear D. The V end was cut by 6 bases, the J end by 13 bases, with 10 bases between. Germline CDR1 MNHEY, CDR2 SMNVEV (reference sequence). The CDR3 runs 11 residues. CDR3 bases: TGTGCCAGCAGCAGGACGAAGGTCCTGACTTTC. This encodes CASSRTKVLTF. Full variable domain (missing parts from reference TRBV27 and TRBJ2-6): EAQVTQNPRYLITVTGKKLTVTCSQNMNHEYMSWYRQDPGLGLRQIYYSMNVEVTDKGDVPEGYKVSRKEKRNFPLILESPSPNQTSLYFCASSRTKVLTFGAGSRLTVL.

CDR3 coding DNA: TGTGCCAGCAGTTTAGGTGGGGGACTCTCCTACAATGAGCAGTTCTTC. It codes for CASSLGGGLSYNEQFF. V is TRBV28 and J is TRBJ2-1; D perhaps matches TRBD2 (6 bases). The germline V gene has CDR1 MDHEN and CDR2 SYDVKM. The CDR3 sequence is 16 residues long. Between the trimmed V and J ends, which lost 2 bases and 0 bases, there was a span of 11 bases. The whole variable domain, remainder taken from reference TRBV28 and TRBJ2-1, is DVKVTQSSRYLVKRTGEKVFLECVQDMDHENMFWYRQDPGLGLRLIYFSYDVKMKEKGDIPEGYSVSREKKERFSLILESASTNQTSMYLCASSLGGGLSYNEQFFGPGTRLTVL.

This chain links TRBV28 with TRBJ1-2; D call uncertain. CDR1 and CDR2 (germline): MDHEN, SYDVKM. This CDR3 comprises 13 residues. Deletions cut 6 bases from V and 1 base from J, with 9 bases between. The CDR3 bases are TGTGCCAGCAGCACCGGGTTTAACTATGGCTACACCTTC. It translates to CASSTGFNYGYTF.

The chain carries TRBV6-4 and TRBJ2-2; 11 nucleotides line up with TRBD2. The CDR3 totals 15 residues. J lost 5 bases, V lost 3 bases, and 2 bases had no gene match. Germline loops: CDR1 MRHNA, CDR2 SNTAGT. The CDR3: CASSELAGVTGELFF. DNA of the CDR3: TGTGCCAGCAGTGAACTAGCGGGAGTAACCGGGGAGCTGTTTTTT.

CDR3 sequence: CASSLDRAHEQYF. As DNA, the CDR3 is TGTGCCAGCAGCTTAGACAGGGCCCACGAGCAGTACTTC. The genes are TRBV11-2 and TRBJ2-7; a weak D match, TRBD1 (5 bases). Germline values: CDR1 SGHAT, CDR2 FQNNGV. V lost 0 bases to trimming and J lost 5 bases, with 8 bases between them. The CDR3 has 13 residues.

This clone was found once. The V and J genes are TRBV14 and TRBJ1-3; D unresolved. The V gene's germline CDR1 is SGHDN and CDR2 FVKESK. Trimming pared 0 bases from V and 5 bases from J, leaving 5 bases between. This CDR3 is built from 13 residues. CDR3 loop: CASSQDNRNTIYF. As DNA, the CDR3 is TGTGCCAGCAGCCAAGATAACCGAAACACCATATATTTT. Drawing the rest from reference TRBV14 and TRBJ1-3, the complete variable domain is EAGVTQFPSHSVIEKGQTVTLRCDPISGHDNLYWYRRVMGKEIKFLLHFVKESKQDESGMPNNRFLAERTGGTYSTLKVQPAELEDSGVYFCASSQDNRNTIYFGEGSWLTVV.

This chain uses TRBV18 with TRBJ1-4; 7 bases are shared with TRBD1. In germline, CDR1 is KGHSH, CDR2 LQKENI. CDR3 length: 16 amino acids. With V trimmed by 2 bases and J by 2 bases, 5 bases remained unmatched. CDR3 residues: CASSPGDRATNEKLFF. The CDR3, as DNA: TGTGCCAGCTCACCAGGCGACAGGGCGACTAATGAAAAACTGTTTTTT.

The chain uses TRBV6-5 and TRBJ2-2; TRBD2 is a possible D gene (6 bases). This CDR3 contains 15 residues. Looked up from germline, CDR1 is MNHEY and CDR2 is SVGAGI. Deletions cut 5 bases from V and 1 base from J, with 11 bases between. The CDR3 region is CASSRDSQNTGELFF. The CDR3 DNA reads TGTGCCAGCAGTCGGGACTCACAGAACACCGGGGAGCTGTTTTTT.

This rearrangement joins TRBV19 to TRBJ2-5; D unclear. The CDR3 has 13 amino acids. Trimming took 1 base from V and 3 from J, leaving 6 bases between them. Germline CDR1 reads LNHDA; CDR2 reads SQIVND (reference sequence). The CDR3 protein is CASSIGAKETQYF. The DNA of the CDR3 is TGTGCCAGTAGTATAGGGGCCAAAGAGACCCAGTACTTC. Full variable domain (remainder filled in from reference TRBV19 and TRBJ2-5): DGGITQSPKYLFRKEGQNVTLSCEQNLNHDAMYWYRQDPGQGLRLIYYSQIVNDFQKGDIAEGYSVSREKKESFPLTVTSAQKNPTAFYLCASSIGAKETQYFGPGTRLLVL.

This rearrangement joins TRBV5-4 to TRBJ1-4, with D possibly matching TRBD1 (6 bases). CDR3 length: 16 residues. The germline CDR1 and CDR2 sequences are SGHNT and YYREEE (reference sequence). Trimming removed 4 bases at V and 3 bases at J, with 16 bases between. CDR3 in amino acids: CASSPGQRVSNEKLFF. Written as DNA, the CDR3 is TGTGCCAGCAGCCCCGGACAGAGGGTGTCTAATGAAAAACTGTTTTTT.

This chain uses TRBV28 with TRBJ2-2, with TRBD2 as a possible D gene (5 bases). The CDR3 has 13 residues. Trimming cost V 6 bases and J 8 bases, with 13 bases left between them. The germline CDR1 and CDR2 sequences are MDHEN and SYDVKM. The CDR3 nucleotides are TGTGCCAGCAGACCCGGGATAGTAGGGGAGCTGTTTTTT. Residues: CASRPGIVGELFF.